This T cell receptor beta chain stems from a study of cytotoxic CD8 clonotypes in ibrutinib-treated CLL. On this clone itself: Its antigen is currently unknown.

This CDR3 region has 18 residues. Per germline, CDR1 SSHAT and CDR2 FNYEAQ (reference sequence). The V segment lost 1 base and the J segment 3 bases; nucleotides outside the gene matches: 15. Findings of the study overall: Whereas clonality rose at ibrutinib response, it declined toward baseline at progression. Treatment saw public clonotypes, which were uncommon, either contract or stay stable.

Sequencing used immunoSEQ multiplex PCR; TCRdb keeps in-frame clones, though not all of them. The table has more than 140,000 clones, around three quarters seen once. The source material was PBMCs, sampled after 12 months of ibrutinib treatment. The receptor's source is a human donor with chronic lymphocytic leukemia. The chain joins TRBV7-7 to TRBJ2-7; 7 nucleotides align to TRBD2. CDR3 coding DNA: TGTGCCAGCAGCTTAGTTACGGGGGGACGACCACAGAGCTACGAGCAGTACTTC. It codes for CASSLVTGGRPQSYEQYF.